The rows below give T cell receptor beta chains drawn from one sample of a study of T cell responses to AZD1222 COVID-19 vaccine. The assay was immunoSEQ multiplex PCR, and TCRdb's table has in-frame clones only and misses some. Among 120,000 or so clones listed, around 93% were seen once. The source was peripheral blood, collected on day 0 of AZD1222 vaccination. These receptor sequences come from an adult in good health. CDR3s leave out the opening cysteine and the closing phenylalanine or tryptophan. D genes are given only for firm matches.

V gene,D gene,J gene,CDR3 protein
TRBV7-8,TRBD2,TRBJ2-7,ASSLGLVSGTTPPYEQY
TRBV11-2,TRBD2,TRBJ2-7,ASSLGGRAGEQY
TRBV4-1,.,TRBJ1-1,ASSQAPPNADTEAF
TRBV25-1,TRBD2,TRBJ2-7,ASSDIMAGGLYEQY
TRBV6-1,.,TRBJ1-1,ASSDKSGASLLNTEAF
TRBV19,.,TRBJ1-4,ASRIGKERESGKLF
TRBV7-3,.,TRBJ2-1,ASRDTRTSSYNEQF
TRBV5-1,TRBD2,TRBJ2-7,ASSLETSGVSYEQY
TRBV4-2,.,TRBJ1-6,ASSQGGWGGNSPLH
TRBV2,.,TRBJ2-7,ASSSSYEQY
TRBV2,TRBD1,TRBJ1-4,ASHRTGYEKLF
TRBV28,TRBD1,TRBJ1-5,ASSLTDRVGGPQH
TRBV5-5,TRBD2,TRBJ2-1,ASSLVLAGGVYNEQF
TRBV20-1,.,TRBJ1-2,SARLLYGYT
TRBV12-3/TRBV12-4,.,TRBJ2-7,ASRRGDEQY
TRBV11-3,.,TRBJ1-5,ARQKGVRGNSNQPQH